This T cell receptor (beta chain) was observed in a study of shared clonotypes between healthy human individuals (dated by TCRdb to about 2020). Broadly, across the study: The cohort included three men and a couple of women between 18 and 49 years of age. For each donor, CD4 naive and CD4 memory were each given three plates, CD8 naive was given two plates, and CD8 memory was given one plate. The study deeply sequenced blood TCR repertoires of five healthy adults to estimate repertoire size and the extent of clonotype sharing between individuals. Different laboratories and diverse techniques were used to prepare libraries and sequence TCR repertoires, to increase sequencing depth and limit assay-specific biases. Leukapheresis yielded between about 0.94 and 9.5 billion PBMCs per donor.

TCR CDR3 regions were amplified from genomic DNA by multiplex PCR using the deep immunoSEQ assay. Extracted genomic DNA from each cell subset was distributed evenly across all wells of several immunoSEQ 96-well plates, and each plate was treated as a replicate. For sorted subsets, each replicate PCR was loaded with 200 to 250 ng genomic DNA, equivalent to 30,000 or so T cell genomes. Purified libraries were measured with a Qubit 3.0 fluorometer, size-checked on a Bioanalyzer 2100, and measured again with the KAPA Library Quantification kit. Each immunoSEQ 96-well plate was sequenced on its own single-read 150-cycle Illumina NextSeq 550 flow cell. Regarding the original processing steps: Because the immunoSEQ output included only junctional sequences and no quality scores, the filtering could not be the same as the filtering used for full-length reads. Sequences were annotated with PyIR, a Python wrapper for IgBLAST v1.9, using IMGT germline references to assign V/J genes and CDR3. Reads were filtered out if the reads had weak V/J assignments (E-value above 1e-6), no CDR3, stop codons, out-of-frame junctions, or ambiguous translated residues. V3J clonotypes were defined as sequences sharing an identical inferred V gene, J gene, and CDR3 amino acid sequence. To compute the percentage overlap between repertoires, the number of shared unique clonotypes was divided by the size of the smaller repertoire. Repertoire richness was assessed with RTK rarefaction, the Chao1 estimator, and Recon v2.1 estimates of unobserved clonotypes. For all TCRbeta clonotypes obtained by the gDNA method from a few donors, generation probabilities were computed with OLGA. TCRdb re-hosts the immuneACCESS table, in-frame sequences only. Its copies lack some clones; in the studies checked, an unresolved V gene accounts for under half of them, and the cause for the rest is not known. D and trimming were read from the DNA, whereas the V and J calls and clone size are those reported in that table. The sample has about 820,000 clones on record, approximately 92% of them singletons. The top ten constitute less than 25% of the sample.

The cysteine opens and the phenylalanine closes a CDR3 of 17 amino acids. The sequence is cut down to CDR3 DNA, 51 bases in frame from base 1. The V end gives up 0 bases and the J end 0 bases, leaving 4 bases in the junction not matched to a gene. The germline V gene yields LGHNA for CDR1 and YSLEER for CDR2. CD8 naive samples were CD45RO-negative cells positively selected for CCR7, giving a CD45RA+CCR7+ population that excluded TemRA cells. Healthy HIV-negative adults with no recently reported acute infections or vaccinations were included as donors. Only Caucasian adults living in Nashville, Tennessee, USA were represented among the donors. Blood was collected by leukapheresis, and PBMCs were isolated by Ficoll-Histopaque density gradient centrifugation and then cryopreserved in liquid nitrogen vapor phase. Purity and quantity of every magnetically sorted T cell population were checked by analytical flow cytometry. Each sorted fraction had its genomic DNA isolated and then quantified by UV absorbance on a Nanodrop 2000c.

Of note for this clone: Which antigen it targets is not known. Base qualities are not provided; no much larger clone lies one nucleotide away.

Study-level results and caveats: Across a few donors, 5% to 6% of naive CD4, roughly 3.3% of naive CD8, about 2.3% of memory CD4, and under 0.45% of memory CD8 clonotypes were shared. Naive subsets generally had larger estimated clonotype richness than memory subsets did. Incomplete sequencing was indicated by rarefaction of sorted-subset datasets, despite the large sequencing depth. Compared with non-shared clonotypes, clonotypes shared by all four sorted-subset donors had higher generation probabilities. The small number of donors limited the genetic and exposure-history diversity represented. Pairwise subsampling led to the expectation that sequencing depth would affect the degree of clonotype sharing among donors. Sampling was restricted to blood, and TCR repertoires in tissue are likely to differ from TCR repertoires in blood.

This TCR came from a man in his thirties or forties in good health. The sequencing input was naive CD8+ T cells sorted from blood. The cell subset or site label corresponds to: CD45RA+CCR7+. This sequence uses TRBV4-3 and TRBJ2-2, and 7 junctional nucleotides match TRBD1. In nucleotide form, the sequence is TGCGCCAGCAGCCAAGACCCCGGGACAGCGAACACCGGGGAGCTGTTTTTT. Its amino acids are CASSQDPGTANTGELFF.